This T cell receptor (beta chain) was obtained from a study of blood T cell repertoires in COVID-19. This table comes from immunoSEQ multiplex PCR, and its TCRdb copy is limited to in-frame clones, with some not included. This table has over 200,000 clones, roughly 90% appearing once. The source is a man aged 35-49 years with active or convalescent COVID-19. Sample: peripheral blood.

CDR3 sequence reads: CASSLDRGTDTQYF. The CDR3 region has the DNA TGTGCCAGCAGCCTGGACAGGGGCACAGATACGCAGTATTTT. The genes are TRBV11-2 and TRBJ2-3; 8 positions agree with TRBD1. The CDR3 length is 14 residues. V was pared by 5 bases and J by 1 base, with 2 bases of the junction left unmatched. Germline V gene sequence: CDR1 SGHAT, CDR2 FQNNGV.